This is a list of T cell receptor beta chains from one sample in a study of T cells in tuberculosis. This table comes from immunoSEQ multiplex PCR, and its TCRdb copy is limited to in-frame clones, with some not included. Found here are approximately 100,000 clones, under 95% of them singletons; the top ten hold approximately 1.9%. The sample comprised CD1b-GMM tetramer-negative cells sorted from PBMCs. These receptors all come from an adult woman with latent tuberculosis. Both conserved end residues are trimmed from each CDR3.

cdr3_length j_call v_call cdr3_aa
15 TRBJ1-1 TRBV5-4 ASSLLGQGFSITEAF
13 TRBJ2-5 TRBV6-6 ASSQQRGGGETQY
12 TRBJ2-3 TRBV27 ASSFGGPTDTQY
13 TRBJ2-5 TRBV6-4 ASSERAGEQETQY
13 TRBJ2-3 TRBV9 ASSLYSGGADTQY
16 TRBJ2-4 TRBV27 ASSPTGTGHLAKNIQY
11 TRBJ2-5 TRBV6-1 ASRRGAQETQY
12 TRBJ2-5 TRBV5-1 ASSLGRGQETQY
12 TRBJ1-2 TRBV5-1 ASSFETGYYGYT
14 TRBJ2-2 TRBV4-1 ASSPVGRGSPGELF
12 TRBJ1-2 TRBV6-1 ASIGRGQGYGYT
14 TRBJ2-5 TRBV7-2 ASSLVARGRGETQY
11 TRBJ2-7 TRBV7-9 ASSPRETYEQY
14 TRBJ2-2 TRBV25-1 ASSASDWGVTGELF
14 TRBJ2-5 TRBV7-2 ASSLGTGYVQETQY
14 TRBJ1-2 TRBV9 ASSPRWTGDNYGYT
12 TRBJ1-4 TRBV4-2 ASSLQGGDEKLF
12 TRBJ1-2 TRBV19 ASSPDRLGYGYT
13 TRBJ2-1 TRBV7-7 ASSSGTSGVDEQF
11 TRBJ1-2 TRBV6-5 ASRGTGEGGYT
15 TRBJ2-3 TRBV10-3 AISERKGLAGADTQY
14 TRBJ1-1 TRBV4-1 ASSQEGLGGDPEAF
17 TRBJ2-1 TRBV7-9 ASSLARLAGRSSYNEQF
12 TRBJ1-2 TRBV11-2 ASSSKHRGMDST
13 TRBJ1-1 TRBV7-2 ASSSLEVLNTEAF
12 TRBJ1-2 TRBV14 ASSTRTGTYGYT
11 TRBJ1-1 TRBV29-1 SVGFGGGTEAF
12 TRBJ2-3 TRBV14 ASSQESVADTQY
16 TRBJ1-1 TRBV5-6 ASSPTIRDSPMNTEAF